Below, 22 T cell receptor beta chains from the same sample are listed, as sequenced in a study of blood T cells in healthy people across ages. Combining a sample-barcoded 5' primer with a J-beta primer mix, a second PCR ran for about 7 to 12 cycles. TCRdb independently ran MiXCR on the 5' RACE reads; one entry per CDR3 protein. Here the sample spans about 800,000 distinct CDR3 sequences, 20% to 25% being singletons. The same sample was also studied in work on T cells of mothers and their children.

Sequencing was performed on blood. The origin of the receptors is a boy aged 5-17 years in good health.

This sequence joins TRBV7-3 and TRBJ2-1; perhaps TRBD1 as D (6 bases). V lost 1 base and J 0 bases, leaving 10 bases between the germline ends. The CDR3 length is 16 residues. Germline V gives CDR1 SGHTA, CDR2 FQGTGA. The chain's CDR3 is CASSLKGGNSYNEQFF. The DNA for the CDR3 is TGTGCCAGCAGCTTAAAAGGGGGTAACTCCTACAATGAGCAGTTCTTC.

This chain links TRBV28 with TRBJ2-5, with TRBD2 matching over 9 bases. Looked up from germline, CDR1 is MDHEN and CDR2 is SYDVKM. The V segment lost 7 bases and the J segment 6 bases; nucleotides outside the gene matches: 12. The CDR3 is 15 amino acids. The chain's CDR3 is CASNTGGLAPKTQYF. In DNA, the CDR3 is TGTGCCAGCAACACGGGCGGACTAGCGCCAAAGACCCAGTACTTC.

This chain's CDR3 is CASSLISRGGLNTEAFF. As DNA, the CDR3 is TGTGCCAGCAGCTTAATTTCTAGAGGGGGCTTGAACACTGAAGCTTTCTTT. The V call is TRBV13, the J call TRBJ1-1; 7 positions match TRBD1. The CDR3 totals 17 residues. Losses at the gene ends were 2 bases for V and 0 bases for J; bases not matched to a gene: 9. Germline V gene lookup returns CDR1 PRHDT and CDR2 FYEKMQ (reference sequence).

This clonotype has only a few counts. V and J are TRBV20-1 and TRBJ2-5; D remains ambiguous. The CDR3 extends over 13 amino acids. The V end lost 6 bases, the J end lost 1 base, and 12 bases lay between the germline ends. Per the germline V gene, CDR1 is DFQATT and CDR2 is SNEGSKA (reference sequence). The CDR3 sequence: CSASHPGQETQYF. In nucleotides, the CDR3 is TGCAGTGCCAGCCATCCGGGCCAAGAGACCCAGTACTTC.

There are a few counts of this clonotype. The rearrangement links TRBV18 to TRBJ2-5, with 10 nucleotides matching TRBD2. Germline V CDR1 and CDR2: KGHSH, LQKENI. V shed 2 bases and J 5 bases; nucleotides not matched to a gene: 5. This CDR3 has 15 residues. CDR3 DNA: TGTGCCAGCTCACCAGATAGCGGGGGGTCGGAGACCCAGTACTTC. Protein: CASSPDSGGSETQYF.

This clonotype was seen only a few times. This sequence joins TRBV27 and TRBJ2-2; no clear D. Germline V CDR1 and CDR2: MNHEY, SMNVEV (reference sequence). This CDR3 comprises 16 residues. V lost 6 bases to trimming and J lost 2 bases, with 16 bases between them. CDR3 amino acids: CASSFMGGINTGELFF. The CDR3 nucleotides read TGTGCCAGCAGCTTTATGGGTGGTATCAACACCGGGGAGCTGTTTTTT.

This clonotype has just a few counts. This rearrangement joins TRBV7-8 to TRBJ2-5; D perhaps matches TRBD1 (6 bases). CDR1 and CDR2 from the germline V gene are SGHVS and FQNEAQ. CDR3 length: 19 residues. V lost 3 bases and J lost 4, with 27 bases in between. The CDR3 sequence is CASSFETGGWGPTGETQYF. The CDR3 DNA follows: TGTGCCAGCAGCTTCGAGACGGGCGGATGGGGGCCCACGGGAGAGACCCAGTACTTC.

The chain combines TRBV12-3 or TRBV12-4 with TRBJ2-7, with D hard to call. Trimming left V 2 bases short and J 2 bases short, with 13 bases between. The CDR3 covers 15 residues. Here the CDR3 DNA reads TGTGCCAGCAGTTTACTACCGGGCCTCCCCTACGAGCAGTACTTC. Translated, it gives CASSLLPGLPYEQYF.

This chain joins TRBV12-3 or TRBV12-4 and TRBJ2-3; D is perhaps TRBD2 (6 bases). The CDR3 sequence is 17 residues long. Trimming stripped 5 bases from V and 4 bases from J, with 22 bases between. The CDR3 DNA sequence: TGTGCCAGCAGTCCACGGGGTAGCGGAATCGCCCCAGATACGCAGTATTTT. Translating it yields CASSPRGSGIAPDTQYF.

In the case of this clonotype: One end of the junction is discordant with germline, which a read error may explain. The V gene is TRBV7-7, the J gene TRBJ2-7; possibly TRBD1 for D (5 bases). The J call may be wrong; the DNA end is better matched by TRBJ2-5. The CDR3 runs 14 residues. From germline, CDR1 is SSHAT and CDR2 FNYEAQ (reference sequence). DNA for the CDR3: TGTGCTAGCAGCTTCAACAGGTTTCAAGAGACCCAGTACTTC. Protein sequence: CASSFNRFQETQYF.

This clonotype has only a few counts. J is TRBJ2-5 and V is TRBV4-3; D is possibly TRBD1 (6 bases). From germline, CDR1 is LGHNA and CDR2 YSLEER. The CDR3 sequence is 16 residues long. V was pared by 1 base and J by 1 base, with 13 bases between. CDR3 DNA: TGCGCCAGCAGCCAAGGGGACACAGGGCCCCAAGAGACCCAGTACTTC. The encoded protein is CASSQGDTGPQETQYF.

This clonotype occurred a few times. The rearrangement joins TRBV12-3 or TRBV12-4 to TRBJ1-4; possibly TRBD1 for D (5 bases). The CDR3 extends over 13 amino acids. V lost 6 bases to trimming and J lost 5 bases, with 10 bases between them. CDR3 amino acids: CASRGWGNEKLFF. The CDR3 DNA sequence: TGTGCCAGCAGGGGATGGGGGAATGAAAAACTGTTTTTT.

This clonotype was detected only a few times. The CDR3 loop is CASSYEGLAGRTYEQYF. The CDR3 nucleotides read TGTGCCAGCAGTTACGAGGGACTAGCGGGTCGTACCTACGAGCAGTACTTC. V gene TRBV6-5 combines with J gene TRBJ2-5; TRBD2 matches 12 bases. The J call could be wrong; TRBJ2-7 is a better fit for the DNA end. The CDR3 contains 17 residues. CDR1 and CDR2 (germline): MNHEY, SVGAGI.

The V gene is TRBV12-3 or TRBV12-4, the J gene TRBJ2-2; 8 bases agree with TRBD2. This CDR3 comprises 16 residues. The ends lost 2 bases at V and 3 bases at J; junction bases unmatched: 5. CDR3 amino acids: CASSLSRGGDTGELFF. CDR3 bases: TGTGCCAGCAGTTTATCCCGGGGGGGAGACACCGGGGAGCTGTTTTTT.

This clonotype was found a few times. This chain uses TRBV7-3 with TRBJ2-7; TRBD1 matches at 9 bases. CDR3 length: 14 residues. The trim removed 5 bases at V and 6 bases at J, leaving 8 bases unmatched. CDR1 SGHTA and CDR2 FQGTGA come from the germline V gene. The CDR3 region is CASSRTGTGTEQYF. The CDR3 nucleotides read TGTGCCAGCAGCAGAACCGGGACAGGGACCGAGCAGTACTTC.

The V gene is TRBV4-3, the J gene TRBJ2-1, with a weak D call TRBD2 (5 bases). Trimming stripped 0 bases from V and 0 bases from J, with 9 bases between. Per germline, CDR1 LGHNA and CDR2 YSLEER. The CDR3 sequence is 16 residues long. The CDR3 DNA sequence: TGCGCCAGCAGCCAAGATGGGAGCTTCTCCTACAATGAGCAGTTCTTC. This translates into CASSQDGSFSYNEQFF.

The table lists this clonotype with a few counts. The V gene is TRBV6-5, the J gene TRBJ2-7; weak D call: TRBD2 (5 bases). CDR3 size: 13 residues. The V end lost 3 bases, the J end lost 3 bases, and 9 bases lay between the germline ends. Germline CDR1 is MNHEY and CDR2 is SVGAGI. Here the CDR3 DNA reads TGTGCCAGCAGTTATCTGGCGGGCTACGAGCAGTACTTC. Translation gives CASSYLAGYEQYF.

This clonotype was observed at least ten times. The J gene is TRBJ1-2, the V gene TRBV4-3; 8 nucleotides align to TRBD1. CDR1 is LGHNA, CDR2 YSLEER, per germline. The V segment lost 2 bases and the J segment 7 bases; nucleotides outside the gene matches: 12. This CDR3 spans 16 amino acids. CDR3 loop: CASSQQRLDRASGYTF. The CDR3 region has the DNA TGCGCCAGCAGCCAACAAAGACTGGACAGGGCTTCTGGCTACACCTTC.

The chain has TRBV6-2 or TRBV6-3 and TRBJ2-2, with D maybe TRBD1 (6 bases). The CDR3 extends over 18 amino acids. CDR1 is MNHEY, CDR2 SVGEGT, per germline. V was cut by 0 bases and J by 2 bases, with 16 bases left in between. The CDR3: CASSYSKGQTINTGELFF. The CDR3 DNA is TGTGCCAGCAGTTACTCCAAAGGACAGACCATAAACACCGGGGAGCTGTTTTTT.

This clonotype was seen only a few times. The chain joins TRBV5-1 to TRBJ2-5; 7 bases map to TRBD1. Trimming at V came to 3 bases and at J to 2 bases, leaving 4 bases not matched to a gene. The CDR3 runs 14 residues. Germline-derived CDR1 and CDR2 are SGHRS and YFSETQ. CDR3 coding DNA: TGCGCCAGCAGCTATGGGACAGAGCAAGAGACCCAGTACTTC. Protein product: CASSYGTEQETQYF.

The chain combines TRBV12-3 or TRBV12-4 with TRBJ2-2; 14 bases line up with TRBD2. Trimming cost V 0 bases and J 3 bases; bases outside gene matches: 9. There are 20 residues in the CDR3. The CDR3 reads CASSLATRGLAGDHTGELFF. The DNA of the CDR3 is TGTGCCAGCAGTTTAGCGACCCGGGGACTAGCGGGAGATCACACCGGGGAGCTGTTTTTT.

The rearrangement links TRBV3-1 to TRBJ2-3; D is uncertain. Trimming took off 3 bases at V and 4 bases at J, with 14 bases between the two ends. The CDR3 runs 15 residues. Germline CDR1 LGHDT, CDR2 YNNKEL (reference sequence). CDR3 residues: CASSHRLGGADTQYF. As DNA, the CDR3 is TGTGCCAGCAGCCATCGACTTGGTGGAGCAGATACGCAGTATTTT.